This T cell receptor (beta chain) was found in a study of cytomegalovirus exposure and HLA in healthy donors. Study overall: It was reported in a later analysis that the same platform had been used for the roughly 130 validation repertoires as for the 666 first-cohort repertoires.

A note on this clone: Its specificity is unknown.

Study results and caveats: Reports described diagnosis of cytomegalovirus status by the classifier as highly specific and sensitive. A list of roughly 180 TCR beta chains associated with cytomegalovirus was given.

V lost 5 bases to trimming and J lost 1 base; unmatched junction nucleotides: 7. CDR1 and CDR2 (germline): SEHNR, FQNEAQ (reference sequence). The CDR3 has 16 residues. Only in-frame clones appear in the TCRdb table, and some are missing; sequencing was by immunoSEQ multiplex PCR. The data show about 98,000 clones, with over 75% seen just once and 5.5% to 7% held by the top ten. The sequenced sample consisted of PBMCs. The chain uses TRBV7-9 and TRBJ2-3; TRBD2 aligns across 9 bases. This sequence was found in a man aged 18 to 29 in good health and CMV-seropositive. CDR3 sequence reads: CASSQRTSAGTDTQYF. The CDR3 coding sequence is TGTGCCAGCAGCCAAAGGACTAGCGCCGGCACAGATACGCAGTATTTT.